This TCR beta chain was profiled in a study of Tregs in tolerant kidney transplant recipients. Study outcomes and limitations: Findings come from small patient numbers and require larger validation.

CD4+CD25+CD127- Tregs, CD4+CD25- non-Tregs, CD4 and CD8 cells were sorted. Using immunoSEQ multiplex PCR, the repertoire was profiled, and TCRdb retains in-frame clones only, with some absent. The sample holds around 50,000 clones, about 83% seen once. Points on this clone: Antigen unknown.

Losses at the gene ends were 2 bases for V and 2 bases for J; bases not matched to a gene: 3. Germline-derived CDR1 and CDR2 are SGHNT and YENEEA. This CDR3 spans 15 amino acids. V gene TRBV11-3 combines with J gene TRBJ2-3; 8 bases align to TRBD1. This TCR came from a human donor in good health. Sequenced material: CD4+ T cells from blood. Written as DNA, the CDR3 is TGTGCCAGCAGCTTACGGGACAGGTACACAGATACGCAGTATTTT. Amino acids: CASSLRDRYTDTQYF.